Each of the 32 T cell receptor beta chains below was sequenced from the same sample in a study of human T cells and chemical hapten exposure. Time point of the sample: patch test 1, 2 weeks after DPC sensitization. Regarding treatment: therapeutic diphenylcyclopropenone sensitization with weekly scalp DPC. TCRdb analysed the RACE reads with MiXCR anew, one entry per CDR3 protein. The top ten clones hold around 2.3% of a sample with under 450,000 distinct CDR3 sequences, more than 4.5% of them seen once. This sample comprised whole blood, obtained in connection with sensitization to the hapten diphenylcyclopropenone (DPC). These receptor sequences come from a woman aged 50 to 60 with alopecia areata. Some clones in this sample may be carry-over from other donors' samples.

There are many counts of this clonotype. The rearrangement links TRBV12-3 or TRBV12-4 to TRBJ1-5; no firm D call. V gave up 1 base and J gave up 7 bases, with 11 bases separating them. The CDR3 has 14 amino acids. CDR3 protein: CASSLEAGGQPQHF. The DNA of the CDR3 is TGTGCCAGCAGTTTAGAGGCGGGTGGGCAGCCCCAGCATTTT.

This sequence joins TRBV15 and TRBJ2-2; the D gene is possibly TRBD2 (5 bases). Germline assignment: CDR1 LNHNV and CDR2 YYDKDF (reference sequence). Trimming shortened V by 0 bases and J by 6 bases, and 5 bases separated the two germline ends. CDR3 size: 13 residues. The CDR3 sequence: CATSREAAGELFF. Here the CDR3 DNA reads TGTGCCACCAGCAGAGAAGCGGCCGGGGAGCTGTTTTTT.

This clonotype was seen ten or more times. V gene TRBV20-1 combines with J gene TRBJ2-7; D is possibly TRBD2 (6 bases). Trimming removed 6 bases from V and 7 bases from J, with 28 bases in between. The CDR3 spans 16 residues. Germline V gene lookup returns CDR1 DFQATT and CDR2 SNEGSKA (reference sequence). CDR3 amino acids: CSARPMVHGEVGEQYF. CDR3 coding DNA: TGCAGTGCCCGGCCCATGGTTCACGGGGAGGTAGGTGAGCAGTACTTC.

At least ten counts were recorded for this clonotype. This rearrangement joins TRBV2 to TRBJ2-7; 10 nucleotides line up with TRBD2. The length of the CDR3 is 13 residues. Germline values: CDR1 SNHLY, CDR2 FYNNEI. J was trimmed by 4 bases and V by 7 bases; bases with no gene match: 4. The CDR3 protein is CASKPGLAYEQYF. Here the CDR3 DNA reads TGTGCCAGCAAACCGGGACTAGCGTACGAGCAGTACTTC.

This clonotype was counted at least ten times. The rearrangement joins TRBV7-9 to TRBJ2-7, with unresolved D. This CDR3 comprises 12 residues. CDR1 and CDR2 from the germline V gene are SEHNR and FQNEAQ (reference sequence). The V end lost 2 bases, the J end lost 3 bases, and 5 bases lay between the germline ends. Here the CDR3 DNA reads TGTGCCAGCAGCTTAATTAACTACGAGCAGTACTTC. This sequence encodes CASSLINYEQYF.

In its sample, this clonotype was seen many times. Mismatch with germline at one junction end may stem from a read error. The chain is built from TRBV7-9 and TRBJ2-1; D perhaps matches TRBD2 (5 bases). This CDR3 is 14 amino acids long. The germline gives CDR1 SEHNR, CDR2 FQNEAQ (reference sequence). Written as DNA, the CDR3 is TGTGCCAGCAGCTTAGAACGTTCCGGGAATGAAATGGTCTTC. As protein: CASSLERSGNEMVF.

Ten or more counts support this clonotype. The chain links TRBV9 to TRBJ2-7; no firm D call. The CDR3 covers 15 residues. Per the germline V gene, CDR1 is SGDLS and CDR2 is YYNGEE. V dropped 2 bases and J dropped 5 bases, with 17 bases sitting between them. The CDR3 reads CASSVGSPGGHEQYF. In DNA form, the CDR3 reads TGTGCCAGCAGCGTGGGGTCCCCCGGTGGCCACGAGCAGTACTTC.

This chain joins TRBV9 and TRBJ1-1, with a tentative D call TRBD1 (5 bases). The CDR3 consists of 17 residues. Germline loops: CDR1 SGDLS, CDR2 YYNGEE. Trimming took 4 bases from V and 3 from J, leaving 22 bases between them. This chain's CDR3 is CASSLRPGALHDTEAFF. In nucleotides, the CDR3 is TGTGCCAGCAGCCTTCGCCCCGGGGCACTGCATGACACTGAAGCTTTCTTT.

In its sample, this clonotype was seen a few times. The genes are TRBV4-1 and TRBJ1-1; D is ambiguous. The germline CDR1 and CDR2 sequences are MGHRA and YSYEKL. The CDR3 runs 17 residues. The V end was cut by 1 base, the J end by 4 bases, with 19 bases between. CDR3 in DNA: TGCGCCAGCAGCCAAGTCGGACCCCACCTTCGGGGCACTGAAGCTTTCTTT. Its translation is CASSQVGPHLRGTEAFF.

This clonotype has a count of ten or more. The chain employs TRBV12-3 or TRBV12-4 and TRBJ2-5; 7 bases are a match to TRBD1. There are 15 residues in the CDR3. V lost 4 bases to trimming and J lost 7 bases; unmatched junction nucleotides: 12. As DNA, the CDR3 is TGTGCCAGCAGTTCACAGGGGCCCGAGCGAGGGACCCAGTACTTC. This sequence encodes CASSSQGPERGTQYF.

On this clonotype itself: One junction end does not reproduce the germline sequence, and a read error may be involved. The chain links TRBV27 to TRBJ1-2; D gene unclear. The CDR3 is made up of 14 amino acids. The germline V gene encodes CDR1 MNHEY and CDR2 SMNVEV (reference sequence). DNA for the CDR3: TGTGCCAGCAGTCAACGACCGTTTAACTATGGCTACATCTTC. Amino acid sequence: CASSQRPFNYGYIF.

This clonotype was picked up a small number of times. This sequence joins TRBV12-3 or TRBV12-4 and TRBJ2-1, with D uncertain. V dropped 2 bases and J dropped 9 bases, with 11 bases sitting between them. The CDR3 contains 13 residues. Here the CDR3 reads CASSLTAGGEQFF. DNA for the CDR3: TGTGCCAGCAGTTTAACTGCCGGCGGTGAGCAGTTCTTC.

This chain uses TRBV20-1 with TRBJ1-1; D call uncertain. The CDR3 has 12 residues. Germline CDR1 and CDR2: DFQATT and SNEGSKA (reference sequence). The V gene lost 1 base and the J gene lost 6 bases, with 9 bases spanning the gap. The DNA for the CDR3 is TGCAGTGCTAGAGCCAGGAAACCTGAAGCTTTCTTT. Encoded protein: CSARARKPEAFF.

V and J are TRBV29-1 and TRBJ1-2; 7 positions agree with TRBD1. CDR1 is SQVTM, CDR2 ANQGSEA, per germline. The CDR3 contains 11 residues. V shed 7 bases and J 3 bases; nucleotides not matched to a gene: 2. The CDR3 DNA reads TGCAGCGGGGACAGACACTATGGCTACACCTTC. It is translated as CSGDRHYGYTF. Looking up the rest from reference TRBV29-1 and TRBJ1-2 gives the full variable domain: SAVISQKPSRDICQRGTSLTIQCQVDSQVTMMFWYRQQPGQSLTLIATANQGSEATYESGFVIDKFPISRPNLTFSTLTVSNMSPEDSSIYLCSGDRHYGYTFGSGTRLTVV.

This clonotype occurred many times. The chain carries TRBV9 and TRBJ2-7; no clear D gene. The V and J ends lost 5 bases and 6 bases respectively, with 9 bases between them. Per the germline V gene, CDR1 is SGDLS and CDR2 is YYNGEE. The CDR3 totals 11 residues. The CDR3 region has the DNA TGTGCCAGCAGTTCTTTGGGCGAGCAGTACTTC. Its protein is CASSSLGEQYF.

The J gene is TRBJ2-1, the V gene TRBV5-5; D not certain. Per the germline V gene, CDR1 is SGHKS and CDR2 is YYEKEE (reference sequence). This CDR3 has 15 residues. The V end lost 2 bases, the J end lost 5 bases, and 14 bases lay between the germline ends. CDR3 sequence reads: CASSLVLRSHNEQFF. The DNA of the CDR3 is TGTGCCAGCAGCTTAGTTTTGCGGAGCCACAATGAGCAGTTCTTC. Variable domain in full (rest from reference TRBV5-5 and TRBJ2-1): DAGVTQSPTHLIKTRGQQVTLRCSPISGHKSVSWYQQVLGQGPQFIFQYYEKEERGRGNFPDRFSARQFPNYSSELNVNALLLGDSALYLCASSLVLRSHNEQFFGPGTRLTVL.

This clonotype was found a few times. The V gene is TRBV27, the J gene TRBJ2-7, with D uncertain. This CDR3 is 14 amino acids long. Germline lookup yields CDR1 MNHEY and CDR2 SMNVEV (reference sequence). V lost 4 bases and J lost 3, with 13 bases in between. CDR3 in amino acids: CASSYKGLGYEQYF. The CDR3 DNA is TGTGCCAGCAGTTATAAAGGCTTGGGCTACGAGCAGTACTTC.

This clonotype was recorded many times. V and J are TRBV9 and TRBJ1-6; 7 nucleotides agree with TRBD1. The junction had 4 bases not matched to a gene; V was cut back by 2 bases and J by 5 bases. Germline V CDR1 and CDR2: SGDLS, YYNGEE. There are 15 residues in the CDR3. In DNA form, the CDR3 reads TGTGCCAGCAGCGTCGGGACAGTGAATAATTCACCCCTCCACTTT. Its protein is CASSVGTVNNSPLHF.

The chain has TRBV2 and TRBJ2-1, with D possibly matching TRBD2 (6 bases). Germline V gene data show CDR1 as SNHLY and CDR2 as FYNNEI. Trimming took off 3 bases at V and 2 bases at J, with 17 bases between the two ends. There are 17 residues in the CDR3. CDR3 in amino acids: CASSDPEEGGTYNEQFF. For the CDR3, the DNA is TGTGCCAGCAGTGATCCGGAGGAGGGAGGAACCTACAATGAGCAGTTCTTC. Complete variable domain (other parts from reference TRBV2 and TRBJ2-1): EPEVTQTPSHQVTQMGQEVILRCVPISNHLYFYWYRQILGQKVEFLVSFYNNEISEKSEIFDDQFSVERPDGSNFTLKIRSTKLEDSAMYFCASSDPEEGGTYNEQFFGPGTRLTVL.

V gene TRBV4-1 combines with J gene TRBJ1-2; D unclear. Between the trimmed V and J ends, which lost 1 base and 8 bases, there was a span of 8 bases. Germline V gene data show CDR1 as MGHRA and CDR2 as YSYEKL. The CDR3 totals 12 residues. The CDR3 spells CASSQGTRGYTF. Written as DNA, the CDR3 is TGCGCCAGCAGCCAAGGCACCCGCGGCTACACCTTC.

This clonotype was picked up many times. The chain joins TRBV20-1 to TRBJ2-7; unclear D gene. CDR3 length equals 12 residues. V lost 5 bases, J lost 0 bases, and 8 bases lay in between. Germline values: CDR1 DFQATT, CDR2 SNEGSKA (reference sequence). The CDR3 DNA sequence: TGCAGTGCTTGGACCCGCTCCTACGAGCAGTACTTC. Residues: CSAWTRSYEQYF.

The sample holds many counts of this clonotype. The chain links TRBV7-9 to TRBJ2-1; 7 bases line up with TRBD2. Trimming at V came to 1 base and at J to 0 bases, leaving 6 bases not matched to a gene. Per the germline V gene, CDR1 is SEHNR and CDR2 is FQNEAQ (reference sequence). The CDR3 is 17 amino acids. The CDR3 spells CASSLELAASSYNEQFF. CDR3 nucleotide sequence: TGTGCCAGCAGCTTAGAGCTAGCGGCTAGCTCCTACAATGAGCAGTTCTTC.

V is TRBV7-2 and J is TRBJ1-2; D is unclear. The CDR3 is made up of 13 amino acids. The V and J ends lost 0 bases and 5 bases respectively, with 7 bases between them. CDR1 and CDR2 (germline): SGHTA, FQGNSA. The CDR3 spells CASSLAGVYGYTF. The CDR3 DNA reads as TGTGCCAGCAGCTTAGCGGGCGTGTATGGCTACACCTTC.

This clonotype was found many times. The V and J genes are TRBV7-9 and TRBJ1-1, with 7 bases aligning to TRBD1. CDR1 and CDR2 from the germline V gene are SEHNR and FQNEAQ (reference sequence). Losses at the gene ends were 6 bases for V and 1 base for J; bases not matched to a gene: 2. The CDR3 runs to 13 residues. As DNA, the CDR3 is TGTGCCAGCAGGGGGACAGAGAACACTGAAGCTTTCTTT. This translates into CASRGTENTEAFF.

This clonotype was seen repeatedly, ten times or more. The chain employs TRBV6-6 and TRBJ1-2, with 10 bases identical to TRBD1. The germline CDR1 and CDR2 sequences are MNHNY and SVGAGI (reference sequence). This CDR3 spans 15 amino acids. J lost 3 bases, V lost 4 bases, and 5 bases had no gene match. DNA of the CDR3: TGTGCCAGCAGTTCGACAGGGGGCTCCCACTATGGCTACACCTTC. This translates into CASSSTGGSHYGYTF.

The CDR3 coding sequence is TGTGCCACCAGCATACAGGCAACAGATACGCAGTATTTT. Translating gives CATSIQATDTQYF. The chain couples TRBV15 to TRBJ2-3; the D gene is possibly TRBD1 (5 bases). The CDR3 contains 13 residues. Germline V lookup: CDR1 LNHNV, CDR2 YYDKDF (reference sequence). V was pared by 4 bases and J by 3 bases, with 8 bases between.

This clonotype was seen only a few times. The V and J genes are TRBV5-6 and TRBJ2-7; possible D gene TRBD2, 6 bases. This CDR3 has 13 amino acids. V was pared by 4 bases and J by 3 bases, with 11 bases between. The germline CDR1 and CDR2 sequences are SGHDT and YYEEEE. CDR3 bases: TGTGCCAGCAGCGGGGGAGGACTCTACGAGCAGTACTTC. This translates into CASSGGGLYEQYF.

This clonotype has ten or more counts. At one end, the junction sequence differs from germline, possibly due to a read error. The CDR3 protein is CASSLDEKLFF. The CDR3 DNA sequence: TGTGCCAGCAGCTTAGATGAAAAACTGTTTTTT. The chain joins TRBV12-3 or TRBV12-4 to TRBJ1-4; no clear D gene. The CDR3 is 11 residues long.

The sample holds many counts of this clonotype. The gene calls are TRBV29-1 and TRBJ1-2; TRBD1 agrees at 7 bases. From germline, CDR1 is SQVTM and CDR2 ANQGSEA. Unmatched junction bases numbered 4, after V lost 4 bases and J lost 5 bases. The CDR3 has 12 residues. CDR3 region: CSVVTGFYGYTF. The CDR3 DNA sequence: TGCAGCGTTGTGACAGGGTTTTATGGCTACACCTTC.

This clonotype was seen a handful of times. The rearrangement joins TRBV5-4 to TRBJ2-1; 7 bases match TRBD2. Per germline, CDR1 SGHNT and CDR2 YYREEE (reference sequence). Trimming took 4 bases from V and 2 from J; bases not matched to a gene: 6. CDR3 length: 15 amino acids. In DNA form, the CDR3 reads TGTGCCAGCAGCCCGTCTAGCGGCCCCTACAATGAGCAGTTCTTC. Translated, it gives CASSPSSGPYNEQFF.

As regards this clonotype: At one end, the junction sequence differs from germline, possibly due to a read error. V is TRBV7-2 and J is TRBJ1-2, with D tentatively TRBD1 (6 bases). Germline V gene lookup returns CDR1 SGHTA and CDR2 FQGNSA. This CDR3 region has 11 residues. DNA of the CDR3: TGTGCCAGCAGCCCGGACAGAACCTACAACTTC. Translated: CASSPDRTYNF. Supplemented by reference TRBV7-2 and TRBJ1-2, the full variable domain reads GAGVSQSPSNKVTEKGKDVELRCDPISGHTALYWYRQSLGQGLEFLIYFQGNSAPDKSGLPSDRFSAERTGGSVSTLTIQRTQQEDSAVYLCASSPDRTYNFGSGTRLTVV.

This clonotype has a handful of counts. This sequence joins TRBV2 and TRBJ1-6; D perhaps matches TRBD1 (6 bases). The CDR3 covers 12 residues. V was pared by 6 bases and J by 10 bases, with 10 bases between. Germline-derived CDR1 and CDR2 are SNHLY and FYNNEI. CDR3 loop: CASRAGESPLHF. The CDR3 nucleotides read TGTGCCAGCAGGGCAGGGGAATCACCCCTCCACTTT.